This is a list of T cell receptor beta chains from one sample in a study of blood T cell repertoires in COVID-19. Using immunoSEQ multiplex PCR, the repertoire was profiled, and TCRdb retains in-frame clones only, with some absent. The sample lists 180,000 or so clones, roughly 80% occurring once. Sequenced material: peripheral blood. The receptors were gathered from a woman aged 70-85 years with acute or convalescent COVID-19. CDR3s include the opening cysteine and the closing phenylalanine or tryptophan. D genes are given only for firm matches. A clone size is listed for some rows: how often the clone was seen (once, few, many), or a class if it is expanded.

TRBV5-1	-	-	16	TRBJ2-3	TGCGCCAGCAGCTTGGGCGCTAGCGCGATCACAGATATGCAGTATTTT	CASSLGASAITDMQYF
TRBV19	-	TRBD1	14	TRBJ1-1	TGTGCCAATCCCGACAGGGGGGAGGACACTGAAGCTTTCTTT	CANPDRGEDTEAFF
TRBV19	few	-	15	TRBJ2-3	TGTGCCAGTAGTATAGATCGGTCCAACCCGGATACGCAGTATTTT	CASSIDRSNPDTQYF
TRBV4-1	-	TRBD2	16	TRBJ2-1	TGCGCCAGCAGCCAAGAGTCTAGCGGGACCCTAAATGAGCAGTTCTTC	CASSQESSGTLNEQFF
TRBV14	-	-	14	TRBJ1-4	TGTGCCAGCGAGAAACGTCCAACTAATGAAAAACTGTTTTTT	CASEKRPTNEKLFF
TRBV3-1/TRBV3-2	-	TRBD2	15	TRBJ2-1	TGTGCCAGCAGCCGCCTAGCGGACTCCTACAATGAGCAGTTCTTC	CASSRLADSYNEQFF
TRBV9	-	TRBD1	16	TRBJ1-1	TGTGCCAGCAGCGTAGCTCAGGGGGCAAGCGACACTGAAGCTTTCTTT	CASSVAQGASDTEAFF
TRBV4-2	-	TRBD1	15	TRBJ2-4	TGTGCCAGCAGCCAAGATTGGACAGGTGGAAACATTCAGTACTTC	CASSQDWTGGNIQYF
TRBV3-1/TRBV3-2	-	-	13	TRBJ2-1	TGTACCAGACCCGGACTAGGCAGGGGTGAGCAGTTCTTC	CTRPGLGRGEQFF
TRBV2	-	TRBD2	16	TRBJ2-7	TGTGCCAGCAGTGGGGGTAGCGGGAGTGGGTTCTACGAGCAGTACTTC	CASSGGSGSGFYEQYF
TRBV4-1	-	TRBD2	18	TRBJ2-2	TGCGCCAGCAGCCAAGAATCCAGCGGGAGTGCGAACACCGGGGAGCTGTTTTTT	CASSQESSGSANTGELFF
TRBV7-2	-	TRBD1	15	TRBJ2-3	TGTGCCAGCAGCACCAGACAGGGTAGCACAGATACGCAGTATTTT	CASSTRQGSTDTQYF
TRBV5-1	-	-	15	TRBJ2-1	TGCGCCAGCAGCTTGGAGCCAGGTTTCTACAATGAGCAGTTCTTC	CASSLEPGFYNEQFF
TRBV30	-	TRBD1	15	TRBJ1-6	TGTGCCGGTGGACAGGGGGCATCCTATAATTCACCCCTCCACTTT	CAGGQGASYNSPLHF